The T cell receptor (beta chain) described here comes from a study of blood T cell repertoires in COVID-19. Study processing details: Scientists estimated how many nucleated cells there were by amplifying reference gene primers. Sequencing was performed with immunoSEQ multiplex PCR; in TCRdb, only in-frame clones are kept and a portion is missing. That table is the source of V, J and clone size, and D and trimming were worked out from the DNA. This sample carries 300,000 or so clones, about 89% of them seen once, and the ten largest clones take approximately 7.8%. The CDR3 has 14 amino acids. V was cut by 0 bases and J by 5 bases, with 9 bases left in between. Germline-derived CDR1 and CDR2 are SGHRS and YFSETQ.

The sequence was obtained from a woman aged 45 to 65 who had recovered from COVID-19. V gene TRBV5-1 combines with J gene TRBJ2-1; D gene unclear. The sample was peripheral blood. CDR3 amino acids: CASSLDGPHNEQFF. Written as DNA, the CDR3 is TGCGCCAGCAGCTTGGATGGGCCGCACAATGAGCAGTTCTTC. The whole variable domain, remainder taken from reference TRBV5-1 and TRBJ2-1, is KAGVTQTPRYLIKTRGQQVTLSCSPISGHRSVSWYQQTPGQGLQFLFEYFSETQRNKGNFPGRFSGRQFSNSRSEMNVSTLELGDSALYLCASSLDGPHNEQFFGPGTRLTVL.